This T cell receptor (beta chain) was observed in a study of blood T cell repertoires in COVID-19. Sequencing was performed with immunoSEQ multiplex PCR; in TCRdb, only in-frame clones are kept and a portion is missing. The table has about 180,000 clones, approximately 90% seen once; the top ten hold less than 2%. This CDR3 spans 15 amino acids. Trimming stripped 8 bases from V and 7 bases from J, with 20 bases between. The germline gives CDR1 SGHAT, CDR2 FQNNGV. The sequence came from a man aged 18 to 29 who had recovered from COVID-19. The chain couples TRBV11-2 to TRBJ2-2; perhaps TRBD2 as D (6 bases). Sample: peripheral blood. The chain's CDR3 is CASANTPPGSGELFF. For the CDR3, the DNA is TGTGCCAGCGCAAACACCCCCCCCGGGAGCGGGGAGCTGTTTTTT.